The 14 T cell receptor beta chains reported below all come from one sample, sequenced in a study of CD8+ T cells in alopecia areata. The authors extracted RNA and reverse transcribed it into cDNA as the sequencing template. Only in-frame clones appear in the TCRdb table, and some are missing; sequencing was by immunoSEQ multiplex PCR. The data show 150,000 to 200,000 clones, just over 65% seen once. This specimen consisted of CD8+ T cells sorted from blood, obtained at week 0. These receptors all come from a human donor with alopecia areata.

The chain joins TRBV2 to TRBJ1-5, with D perhaps TRBD1 (5 bases). The germline CDR1 and CDR2 sequences are SNHLY and FYNNEI. The V end was cut by 6 bases, the J end by 1 base, with 10 bases between. The CDR3 is 14 residues long. CDR3: CASSHRDSNQPQHF. CDR3 DNA: TGTGCCAGCAGCCACCGGGACAGCAATCAGCCCCAGCATTTT.

The V call is TRBV29-1, the J call TRBJ1-1, with TRBD1 matching 12 bases. Germline V gene sequence: CDR1 SQVTM, CDR2 ANQGSEA. There are 15 residues in the CDR3. The CDR3 loop reads CITKGTGGADTEAFF. The CDR3 region has the DNA TGCATTACGAAAGGGACAGGGGGCGCGGACACTGAAGCTTTCTTT.

This clone was counted only a few times. The V and J genes are TRBV7-9 and TRBJ2-5, with 13 positions matching TRBD2. This CDR3 spans 15 amino acids. CDR1 is SEHNR and CDR2 is FQNEAQ in the germline V gene (reference sequence). V was clipped by 4 bases and J by 7 bases; unmatched bases: 6. CDR3: CASSSGTSGIGTQYF. In DNA, the CDR3 is TGTGCCAGCAGCTCCGGGACTAGCGGGATCGGGACCCAGTACTTC. Supplemented by reference TRBV7-9 and TRBJ2-5, the full variable domain reads DTGVSQNPRHKITKRGQNVTFRCDPISEHNRLYWYRQTLGQGPEFLTYFQNEAQLEKSRLLSDRFSAERPKGSFSTLEIQRTEQGDSAMYLCASSSGTSGIGTQYFGPGTRLLVL.

The chain combines TRBV2 with TRBJ2-1; 11 bases are shared with TRBD2. V shed 4 bases, J shed 9 bases, and the junction held 5 bases outside the gene matches. CDR1 SNHLY and CDR2 FYNNEI come from the germline V gene. The CDR3 spans 14 residues. This CDR3 is CASSVSGGAGEQFF. The CDR3 region has the DNA TGTGCCAGCAGTGTTAGCGGGGGGGCCGGTGAGCAGTTCTTC.

This rearrangement joins TRBV4-2 to TRBJ2-5; 12 bases match TRBD2. The V gene end was trimmed by 3 bases and the J gene end by 1 base; junction bases not matched to a gene: 3. Germline-derived CDR1 and CDR2 are LGHNA and YNFKEQ. The CDR3 consists of 16 residues. The CDR3 region is CASSHGTSGFQETQYF. CDR3 bases: TGTGCCAGCAGCCACGGGACTAGCGGGTTCCAAGAGACCCAGTACTTC.

The chain has TRBV30 and TRBJ1-5, with D perhaps matching TRBD1 (5 bases). Germline-derived CDR1 and CDR2 are GTSNPN and SVGIG (reference sequence). The germline V and J ends were trimmed by 0 bases and 4 bases, with 13 bases remaining between them. The CDR3 has 15 residues. The DNA for the CDR3 is TGTGCCTGGAGTGTCCCCGACAGACGTAATCAGCCCCAGCATTTT. Encoded protein: CAWSVPDRRNQPQHF.

J is TRBJ1-2 and V is TRBV29-1, with 7 nucleotides matching TRBD1. V lost 5 bases to trimming and J lost 8 bases; unmatched junction nucleotides: 11. Germline values: CDR1 SQVTM, CDR2 ANQGSEA. This CDR3 contains 13 residues. CDR3 DNA: TGCAGCGTTTCCCTACAGGGGTCTCGCGGCTACACCTTC. Translating gives CSVSLQGSRGYTF.

This chain joins TRBV5-6 and TRBJ1-2, with TRBD1 as a possible D gene (6 bases). Germline V gene data show CDR1 as SGHDT and CDR2 as YYEEEE. V lost 0 bases to trimming and J lost 7 bases, with 22 bases between them. The CDR3 totals 17 residues. CDR3 loop: CASSLGGAGGYPFGYTF. The DNA for the CDR3 is TGTGCCAGCAGCTTGGGGGGCGCTGGGGGCTACCCCTTTGGCTACACCTTC. The complete variable domain, with remaining parts taken from reference TRBV5-6 and TRBJ1-2, reads DAGVTQSPTHLIKTRGQQVTLRCSPKSGHDTVSWYQQALGQGPQFIFQYYEEEERQRGNFPDRFSGHQFPNYSSELNVNALLLGDSALYLCASSLGGAGGYPFGYTFGSGTRLTVV.

J is TRBJ2-7 and V is TRBV4-2; 9 nucleotides match TRBD1. J lost 1 base, V lost 3 bases, and 4 bases had no gene match. This CDR3 has 15 residues. The germline CDR1 and CDR2 sequences are LGHNA and YNFKEQ. The CDR3 is CASSQSGTGSYEQYF. The CDR3 region has the DNA TGTGCCAGCAGCCAGTCCGGGACAGGGTCCTACGAGCAGTACTTC.

This clone came up a few times. The J gene is TRBJ2-7, the V gene TRBV11-3, with D tentatively TRBD1 (6 bases). V dropped 5 bases and J dropped 5 bases, with 16 bases sitting between them. Germline assignment: CDR1 SGHNT and CDR2 YENEEA. The CDR3 consists of 14 residues. CDR3 in DNA: TGTGCCAGCAGCCCCAGCTGGCCAGGGGACGAGCAGTACTTC. It codes for CASSPSWPGDEQYF.

This sequence joins TRBV10-3 and TRBJ2-7, with 8 nucleotides matching TRBD1. The CDR3 is 14 residues long. Germline V CDR1 and CDR2: ENHRY, SYGVKD. Losses at the gene ends were 0 bases for V and 3 bases for J; bases not matched to a gene: 1. CDR3 sequence: CAISESGQVYEQYF. The CDR3 bases are TGTGCCATCAGTGAGTCGGGACAGGTCTACGAGCAGTACTTC.

The sample holds a few counts of this clone. V is TRBV19 and J is TRBJ1-4; D possibly corresponds to TRBD1 (5 bases). From germline, CDR1 is LNHDA and CDR2 SQIVND (reference sequence). The CDR3 totals 15 residues. The V gene lost 7 bases and the J gene lost 7 bases, with 19 bases spanning the gap. CDR3 sequence reads: CASTGSPGQREKLFF. The CDR3 coding sequence is TGTGCCAGTACAGGGTCACCGGGCCAGCGTGAAAAACTGTTTTTT.

This chain joins TRBV11-2 and TRBJ2-1; D tentatively reads TRBD1 or TRBD2 (5 bases each). The CDR3 has 12 residues. V was trimmed by 1 base and J by 9 bases, leaving 7 bases between them. Germline V gives CDR1 SGHAT, CDR2 FQNNGV. CDR3 DNA: TGTGCCAGCAGCTTAGGAGGGGTTGAGCAGTTCTTC. Translation: CASSLGGVEQFF.

The rearrangement links TRBV30 to TRBJ2-1, with D unclear. CDR1 is GTSNPN, CDR2 SVGIG, per germline (reference sequence). The CDR3 runs to 13 residues. The V end was cut by 0 bases, the J end by 4 bases, with 7 bases between. The CDR3, as DNA: TGTGCCTGGAGTGTAGCCGTTTACAATGAGCAGTTCTTC. Its protein is CAWSVAVYNEQFF.